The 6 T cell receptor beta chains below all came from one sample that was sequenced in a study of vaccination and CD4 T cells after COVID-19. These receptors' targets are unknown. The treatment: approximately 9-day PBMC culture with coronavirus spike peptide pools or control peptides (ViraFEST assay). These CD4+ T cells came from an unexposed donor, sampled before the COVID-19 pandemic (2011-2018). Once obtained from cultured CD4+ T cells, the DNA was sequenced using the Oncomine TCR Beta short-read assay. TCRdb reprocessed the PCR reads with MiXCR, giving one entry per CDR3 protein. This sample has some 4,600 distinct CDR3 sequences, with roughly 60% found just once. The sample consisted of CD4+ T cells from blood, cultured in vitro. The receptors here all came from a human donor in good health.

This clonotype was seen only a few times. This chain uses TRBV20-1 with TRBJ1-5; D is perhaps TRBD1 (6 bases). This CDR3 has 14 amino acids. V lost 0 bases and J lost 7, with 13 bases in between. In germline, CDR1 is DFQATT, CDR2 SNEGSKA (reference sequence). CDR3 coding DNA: TGCAGTGCTAGAGATCCGGGGGGCAGGCAGCCCCAGCATTTT. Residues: CSARDPGGRQPQHF.

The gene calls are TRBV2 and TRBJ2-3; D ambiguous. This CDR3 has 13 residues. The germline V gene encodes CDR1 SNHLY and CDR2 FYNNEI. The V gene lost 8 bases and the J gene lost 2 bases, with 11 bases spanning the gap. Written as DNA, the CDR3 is TGTGCCAGCCCGACTCTCTTCACAGATACGCAGTATTTT. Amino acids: CASPTLFTDTQYF.

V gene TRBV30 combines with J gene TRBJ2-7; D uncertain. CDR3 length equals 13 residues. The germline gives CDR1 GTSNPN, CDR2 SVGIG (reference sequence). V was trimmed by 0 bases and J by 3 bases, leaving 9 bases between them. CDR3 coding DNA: TGTGCCTGGAGTGTACTGGGGAACTACGAGCAGTACTTC. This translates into CAWSVLGNYEQYF.

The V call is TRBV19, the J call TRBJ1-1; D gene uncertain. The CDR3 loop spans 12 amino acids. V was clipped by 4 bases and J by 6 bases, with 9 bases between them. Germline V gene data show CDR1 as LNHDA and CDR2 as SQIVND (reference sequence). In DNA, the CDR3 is TGTGCCAGTAGTAGAGGGAGCGCTGAAGCTTTCTTT. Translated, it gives CASSRGSAEAFF. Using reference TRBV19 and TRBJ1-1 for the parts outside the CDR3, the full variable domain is DGGITQSPKYLFRKEGQNVTLSCEQNLNHDAMYWYRQDPGQGLRLIYYSQIVNDFQKGDIAEGYSVSREKKESFPLTVTSAQKNPTAFYLCASSRGSAEAFFGQGTRLTVV.

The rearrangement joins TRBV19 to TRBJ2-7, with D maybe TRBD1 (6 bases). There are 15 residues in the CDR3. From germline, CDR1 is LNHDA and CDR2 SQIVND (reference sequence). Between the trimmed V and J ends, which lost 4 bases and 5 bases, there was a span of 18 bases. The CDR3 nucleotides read TGTGCCAGTAGTAGAAACCCTACAGGGTTCAACGAGCAGTACTTC. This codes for CASSRNPTGFNEQYF.

This CDR3 is CASSGAYSRQKNYGYTF. The DNA of the CDR3 is TGTGCCAGCAGTGGAGCCTACTCGAGACAGAAGAACTATGGCTACACCTTC. The rearrangement uses TRBV6-1 and TRBJ1-2, with D possibly being TRBD1 (5 bases). The CDR3 consists of 17 residues. Trimming removed 4 bases at V and 2 bases at J, with 20 bases between. Germline assignment: CDR1 MNHNS and CDR2 SASEGT.